This TCR beta chain was obtained from a study of TIL therapy for anti-PD-1-resistant metastatic lung cancer. General study points: The cohort had more treatment-naive, never-smoker and oncogene-addicted patients than typical.

Sequencing used immunoSEQ v3. Using immunoSEQ multiplex PCR, the repertoire was profiled, and TCRdb retains in-frame clones only, with some absent. The sample includes just over 45,000 clones, 70% to 80% seen only once; the top ten take approximately 15%. This CDR3 comprises 14 residues. CDR1 and CDR2 from the germline V gene are SEHNR and FQNEAQ (reference sequence). The V end was cut by 3 bases, the J end by 5 bases, with 14 bases between. The time point was: pre-treatment sample, taken before nivolumab and TIL therapy. A word on this clone: The antigen is unknown.

This rearrangement joins TRBV7-9 to TRBJ2-7; D may be TRBD1 or TRBD2 (5 bases each). The specimen comprised blood, sampled at baseline. This TCR came from a man between 65 and 80 years old with non-small cell lung cancer. The CDR3 region is CASSFFGQGHEQYF. CDR3 coding DNA: TGTGCCAGCAGCTTTTTTGGGCAGGGACACGAGCAGTACTTC.